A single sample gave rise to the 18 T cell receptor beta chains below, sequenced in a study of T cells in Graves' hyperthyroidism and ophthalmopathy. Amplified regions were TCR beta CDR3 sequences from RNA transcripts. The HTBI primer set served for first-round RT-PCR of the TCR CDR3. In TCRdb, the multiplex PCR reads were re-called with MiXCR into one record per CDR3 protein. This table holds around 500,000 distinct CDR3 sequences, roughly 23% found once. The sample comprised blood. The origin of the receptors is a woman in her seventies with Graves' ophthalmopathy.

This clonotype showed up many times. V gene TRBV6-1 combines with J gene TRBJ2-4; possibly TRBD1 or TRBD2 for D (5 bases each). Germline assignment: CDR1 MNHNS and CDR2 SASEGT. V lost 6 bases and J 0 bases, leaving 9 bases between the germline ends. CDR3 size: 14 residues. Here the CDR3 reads CASRPGTAKNIQYF. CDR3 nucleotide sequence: TGTGCCAGCAGGCCCGGGACAGCCAAAAACATTCAGTACTTC.

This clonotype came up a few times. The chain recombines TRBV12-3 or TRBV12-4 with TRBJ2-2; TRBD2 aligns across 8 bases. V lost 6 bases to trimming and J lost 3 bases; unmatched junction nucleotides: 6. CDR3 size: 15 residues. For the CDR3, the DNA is TGTGCCAGCAGCGCAGCGGGAGCGTACACCGGGGAGCTGTTTTTT. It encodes CASSAAGAYTGELFF.

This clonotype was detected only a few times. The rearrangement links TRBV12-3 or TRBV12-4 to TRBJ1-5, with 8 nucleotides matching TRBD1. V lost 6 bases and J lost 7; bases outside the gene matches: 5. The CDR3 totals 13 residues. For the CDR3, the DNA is TGTGCCAGCAGGGTCGACAGGGGCCAGCCCCAGCATTTT. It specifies CASRVDRGQPQHF.

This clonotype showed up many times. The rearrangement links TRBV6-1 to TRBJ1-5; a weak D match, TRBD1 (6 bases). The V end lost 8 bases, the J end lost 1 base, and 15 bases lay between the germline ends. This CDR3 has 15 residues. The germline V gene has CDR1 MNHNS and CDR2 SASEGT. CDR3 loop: CASLEQGRSNQPQHF. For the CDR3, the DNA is TGTGCCAGCTTGGAACAGGGCAGAAGCAATCAGCCCCAGCATTTT.

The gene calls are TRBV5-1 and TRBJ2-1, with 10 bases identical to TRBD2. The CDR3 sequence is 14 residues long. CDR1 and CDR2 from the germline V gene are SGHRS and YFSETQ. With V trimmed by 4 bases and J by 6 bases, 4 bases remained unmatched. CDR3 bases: TGCGCCAGCAGCCCCGGGACTAGCGTCAATGAGCAGTTCTTC. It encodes CASSPGTSVNEQFF.

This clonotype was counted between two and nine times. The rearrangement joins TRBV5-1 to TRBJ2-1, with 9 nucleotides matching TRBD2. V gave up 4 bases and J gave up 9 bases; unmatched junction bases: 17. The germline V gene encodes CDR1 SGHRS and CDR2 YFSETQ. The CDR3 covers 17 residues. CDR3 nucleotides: TGCGCCAGCAGCCCGAGGACTAGCGTGGTTGGGCTCAGTGAGCAGTTCTTC. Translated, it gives CASSPRTSVVGLSEQFF. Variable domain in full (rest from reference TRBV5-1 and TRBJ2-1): KAGVTQTPRYLIKTRGQQVTLSCSPISGHRSVSWYQQTPGQGLQFLFEYFSETQRNKGNFPGRFSGRQFSNSRSEMNVSTLELGDSALYLCASSPRTSVVGLSEQFFGPGTRLTVL.

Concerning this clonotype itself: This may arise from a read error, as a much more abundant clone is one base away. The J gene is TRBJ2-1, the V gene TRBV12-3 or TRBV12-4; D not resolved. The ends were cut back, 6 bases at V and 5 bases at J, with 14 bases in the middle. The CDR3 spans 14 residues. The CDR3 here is CASSLTGPDNEQFF. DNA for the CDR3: TGTGCCAGCAGCCTTACCGGACCAGACAATGAGCAGTTCTTC.

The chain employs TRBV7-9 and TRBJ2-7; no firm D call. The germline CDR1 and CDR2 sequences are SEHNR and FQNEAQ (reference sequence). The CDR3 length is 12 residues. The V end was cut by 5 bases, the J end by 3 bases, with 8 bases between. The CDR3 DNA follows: TGTGCCAGCAGCCGTCAGCTCTACGAGCAGTACTTC. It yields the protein CASSRQLYEQYF. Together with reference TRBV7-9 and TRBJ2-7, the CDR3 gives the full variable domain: DTGVSQNPRHKITKRGQNVTFRCDPISEHNRLYWYRQTLGQGPEFLTYFQNEAQLEKSRLLSDRFSAERPKGSFSTLEIQRTEQGDSAMYLCASSRQLYEQYFGPGTRLTVT.

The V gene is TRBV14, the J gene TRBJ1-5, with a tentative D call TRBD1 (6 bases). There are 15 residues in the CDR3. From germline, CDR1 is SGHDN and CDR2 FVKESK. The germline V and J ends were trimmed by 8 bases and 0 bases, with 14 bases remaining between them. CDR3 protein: CASGQFSLSNQPQHF. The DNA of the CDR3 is TGTGCCAGCGGACAGTTTTCCCTTAGCAATCAGCCCCAGCATTTT.

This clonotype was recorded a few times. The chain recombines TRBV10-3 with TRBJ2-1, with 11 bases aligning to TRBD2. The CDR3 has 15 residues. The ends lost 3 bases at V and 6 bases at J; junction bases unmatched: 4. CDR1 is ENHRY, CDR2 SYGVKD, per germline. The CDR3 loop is CAISDTSGSSNEQFF. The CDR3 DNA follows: TGTGCCATCAGTGATACTAGCGGGAGTTCCAATGAGCAGTTCTTC.

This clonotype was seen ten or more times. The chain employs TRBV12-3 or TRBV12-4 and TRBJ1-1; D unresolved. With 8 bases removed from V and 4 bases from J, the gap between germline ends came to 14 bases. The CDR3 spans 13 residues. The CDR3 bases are TGTGCCAGCGGTTACCCATCGGGCACTGAAGCTTTCTTT. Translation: CASGYPSGTEAFF.

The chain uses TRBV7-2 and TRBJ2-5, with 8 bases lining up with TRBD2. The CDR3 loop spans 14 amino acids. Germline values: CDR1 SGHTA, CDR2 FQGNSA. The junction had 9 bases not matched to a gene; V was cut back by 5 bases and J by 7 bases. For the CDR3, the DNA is TGTGCCAGCAGCATTAGCGGGGCGGGTCGGACCCAGTACTTC. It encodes CASSISGAGRTQYF.

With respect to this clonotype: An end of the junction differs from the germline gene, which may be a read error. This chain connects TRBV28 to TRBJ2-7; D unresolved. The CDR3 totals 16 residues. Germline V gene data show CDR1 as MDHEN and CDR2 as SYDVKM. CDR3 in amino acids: CASSPWGATPSYERYF. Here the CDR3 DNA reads TGTGCCAGCAGTCCCTGGGGTGCAACCCCCTCCTACGAGCGGTACTTC.

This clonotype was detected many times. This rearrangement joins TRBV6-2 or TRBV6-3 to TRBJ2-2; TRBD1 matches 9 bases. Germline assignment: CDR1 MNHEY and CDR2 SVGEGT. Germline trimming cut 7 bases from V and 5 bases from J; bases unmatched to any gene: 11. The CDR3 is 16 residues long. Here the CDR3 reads CASTNRAGTGTGELFF. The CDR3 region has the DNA TGTGCCAGCACCAATAGAGCCGGGACAGGGACCGGGGAGCTGTTTTTT.

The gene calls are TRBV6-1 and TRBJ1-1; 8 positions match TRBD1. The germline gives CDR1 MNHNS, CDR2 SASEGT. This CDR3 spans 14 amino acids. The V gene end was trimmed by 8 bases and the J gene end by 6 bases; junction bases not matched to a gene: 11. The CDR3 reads CASASPLQGAEAFF. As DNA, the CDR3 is TGTGCCAGCGCAAGCCCCCTACAGGGGGCTGAAGCTTTCTTT.

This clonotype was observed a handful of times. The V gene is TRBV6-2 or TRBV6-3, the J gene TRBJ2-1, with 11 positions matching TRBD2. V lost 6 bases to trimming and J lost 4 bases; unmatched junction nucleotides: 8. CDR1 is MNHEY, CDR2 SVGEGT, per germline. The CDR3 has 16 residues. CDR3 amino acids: CASRVSGRGGYNEQFF. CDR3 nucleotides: TGTGCCAGCAGAGTTAGCGGGAGGGGGGGGTACAATGAGCAGTTCTTC.

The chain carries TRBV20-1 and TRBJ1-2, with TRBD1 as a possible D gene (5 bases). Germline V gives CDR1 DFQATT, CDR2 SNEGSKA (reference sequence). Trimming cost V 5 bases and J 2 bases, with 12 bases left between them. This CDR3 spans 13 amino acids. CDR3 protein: CSARRGVNYGYTF. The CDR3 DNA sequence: TGCAGTGCTCGCCGGGGCGTCAACTATGGCTACACCTTC.

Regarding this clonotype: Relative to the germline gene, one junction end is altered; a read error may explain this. The CDR3 bases are TGTGCTAGCAGCTCGACTTCTTTAATCAATGAGCAGTTCTTC. Translating gives CASSSTSLINEQFF. This chain links TRBV7-7 with TRBJ2-1; D is uncertain. This CDR3 spans 14 amino acids. CDR1 is SSHAT, CDR2 FNYEAQ, per germline (reference sequence).